The 28 T cell receptor beta chains below were found in one sample sequenced in a study of T cells in Graves' hyperthyroidism and ophthalmopathy. From RNA transcripts, TCR beta CDR3 regions were amplified. Researchers ran a first-round RT-PCR on the TCR CDR3 using the HTBI primer set. TCRdb re-called the multiplex PCR reads with MiXCR, one entry per CDR3 protein. The sample holds 600,000 or so distinct CDR3 sequences, 35% to 55% seen once. Specimen: peripheral blood or thyroid tissue (not recorded which). The receptors stem from a woman between 18 and 29 years old with Graves' hyperthyroidism.

Only a few counts were recorded for this clonotype. The genes are TRBV2 and TRBJ1-2; 7 bases map to TRBD1. The CDR3 totals 15 residues. With 3 bases clipped from V and 6 bases from J, the junction kept 10 bases outside the gene matches. Germline loops: CDR1 SNHLY, CDR2 FYNNEI. The CDR3 nucleotides read TGTGCCAGCAGTGACGGCCAGGGGGGCTTTCATGGCTACACCTTC. The encoded protein is CASSDGQGGFHGYTF.

This clonotype occurred a few times. The rearrangement joins TRBV19 to TRBJ1-6; D is undetermined. V lost 5 bases to trimming and J lost 7 bases, with 9 bases between them. CDR3 size: 13 residues. Germline-derived CDR1 and CDR2 are LNHDA and SQIVND (reference sequence). The CDR3 loop is CASSPVQNSPLHF. For the CDR3, the DNA is TGTGCCAGTAGTCCAGTACAGAATTCACCCCTCCACTTT.

Notes on this clonotype: A much bigger clone sits one base away, suggesting this may be a read error. CDR3 nucleotide sequence: TGCAGCGTTGAAGGGTCCTCGAGCACTGAAGCTTTCTTT. Translation gives CSVEGSSSTEAFF. The chain recombines TRBV29-1 with TRBJ1-1; D gene uncertain. CDR3 length: 13 residues. Trimming cost V 1 base and J 4 bases, with 10 bases left between them. Germline V gene lookup returns CDR1 SQVTM and CDR2 ANQGSEA.

The rearrangement uses TRBV2 and TRBJ1-5; D unclear. Germline V gives CDR1 SNHLY, CDR2 FYNNEI. V was trimmed by 11 bases and J by 3 bases, leaving 17 bases between them. The CDR3 covers 14 residues. Here the CDR3 DNA reads TGTGCCTGGAGCATTGGCGGGAACAATCAGCCCCAGCATTTT. It yields the protein CAWSIGGNNQPQHF.

The chain uses TRBV2 and TRBJ1-2, with D perhaps TRBD1 (5 bases). Trimming took off 5 bases at V and 0 bases at J, with 10 bases between the two ends. From germline, CDR1 is SNHLY and CDR2 FYNNEI. The CDR3 is 14 amino acids. CDR3 amino acids: CASSYKGPNYGYTF. CDR3 sequence (DNA): TGTGCCAGCAGTTACAAGGGACCTAACTATGGCTACACCTTC.

The chain carries TRBV2 and TRBJ1-2; tentative D call: TRBD1 (5 bases). V lost 9 bases and J 5 bases, leaving 13 bases between the germline ends. In germline, CDR1 is SNHLY, CDR2 FYNNEI. The CDR3 runs 12 residues. The CDR3 coding sequence is TGTGCCAGGGCCGGGACGCTATATGGCTACACCTTC. It yields the protein CARAGTLYGYTF.

V is TRBV7-2 and J is TRBJ2-7; D unclear. The last part of the DNA fits TRBJ2-1 better; the J call may be wrong. This CDR3 comprises 17 residues. CDR1 and CDR2 from the germline V gene are SGHTA and FQGNSA. The CDR3 loop reads CASSLPTDALTYNEQFF. The CDR3 nucleotides are TGTGCCAGCAGCCTCCCGACGGACGCCTTGACTTACAATGAGCAGTTCTTC.

The CDR3 spells CASSSWDSRTEAFF. The CDR3 nucleotides read TGTGCCAGTAGTTCCTGGGACAGCCGCACTGAAGCTTTCTTT. The rearrangement links TRBV19 to TRBJ1-1; TRBD1 aligns across 7 bases. The CDR3 length is 14 residues. Germline V gene data show CDR1 as LNHDA and CDR2 as SQIVND (reference sequence). The V gene end was trimmed by 5 bases and the J gene end by 4 bases; junction bases not matched to a gene: 7.

This clonotype showed up many times. The genes are TRBV29-1 and TRBJ2-7; unclear D gene. This CDR3 is built from 12 residues. CDR1 is SQVTM and CDR2 is ANQGSEA in the germline V gene. V lost 7 bases, J lost 3 bases, and 13 bases lay in between. CDR3 loop: CSATSPVYEQYF. The CDR3 region has the DNA TGCAGCGCAACTTCGCCTGTCTACGAGCAGTACTTC.

About this clonotype: Being one base from a much bigger clone, this may be a read error. V gene TRBV29-1 combines with J gene TRBJ1-2; D might be TRBD1 (5 bases). The CDR3 covers 12 residues. Germline-derived CDR1 and CDR2 are SQVTM and ANQGSEA. V was cut by 6 bases and J by 3 bases, with 11 bases left in between. CDR3 protein: CSVRDVHYGYTF. The CDR3 DNA follows: TGCAGCGTGAGGGACGTACACTATGGCTACACCTTC. The whole variable domain, remainder taken from reference TRBV29-1 and TRBJ1-2, is SAVISQKPSRDICQRGTSLTIQCQVDSQVTMMFWYRQQPGQSLTLIATANQGSEATYESGFVIDKFPISRPNLTFSTLTVSNMSPEDSSIYLCSVRDVHYGYTFGSGTRLTVV.

This clonotype showed up just a few times. An end of the junction differs from the germline gene, which may be a read error. The chain carries TRBV10-3 and TRBJ2-7; weak D call: TRBD2 (6 bases). CDR1 and CDR2 (germline): ENHRY, SYGVKD. This CDR3 is 15 amino acids long. The CDR3 region has the DNA TGTGCCAGCAGTTCCTCTCAAGGACCCCGGGGGGAGCAGTACTTC. This codes for CASSSSQGPRGEQYF.

The rearrangement uses TRBV11-3 and TRBJ1-4; no firm D call. Germline CDR1 reads SGHNT; CDR2 reads YENEEA. This CDR3 has 16 residues. Trimming stripped 0 bases from V and 4 bases from J, with 12 bases between. The CDR3 loop reads CASSLDEGSINEKLFF. The CDR3 region has the DNA TGTGCCAGCAGCTTAGATGAAGGGTCTATTAATGAAAAACTGTTTTTT.

The gene calls are TRBV7-9 and TRBJ2-7; D tentatively fits TRBD1 or TRBD2 (5 bases each). CDR3 length: 13 amino acids. Trimming took off 5 bases at V and 3 bases at J, with 11 bases between the two ends. From germline, CDR1 is SEHNR and CDR2 FQNEAQ (reference sequence). This chain's CDR3 is CASSPVGDYEQYF. In nucleotides, the CDR3 is TGTGCCAGCAGCCCAGTGGGGGACTACGAGCAGTACTTC.

This clonotype was counted at least ten times. The chain links TRBV29-1 to TRBJ2-7; D unresolved. The germline V gene has CDR1 SQVTM and CDR2 ANQGSEA. V shed 2 bases and J shed 8 bases, with 19 bases lying between them. The CDR3 totals 14 residues. In DNA form, the CDR3 reads TGCAGCGTTGAAATCGGTTGGTCACCCGCCCAGCAGTACTTC. It is translated as CSVEIGWSPAQQYF.

The rearrangement links TRBV9 to TRBJ1-6; D not certain. CDR3 length: 13 residues. Deletions cut 7 bases from V and 9 bases from J, with 14 bases between. The germline V gene encodes CDR1 SGDLS and CDR2 YYNGEE. The CDR3 loop reads CASSSEASSPLHF. CDR3 bases: TGTGCCAGCTCATCTGAAGCGAGTTCACCCCTCCACTTT.

Ten or more counts support this clonotype. This chain joins TRBV7-8 and TRBJ2-5; D remains ambiguous. Trimming took off 2 bases at V and 4 bases at J, with 11 bases between the two ends. The CDR3 is 14 amino acids. The germline CDR1 and CDR2 sequences are SGHVS and FQNEAQ. The CDR3 protein is CASSLLWPGETQYF. The CDR3 bases are TGTGCCAGCAGCTTATTATGGCCGGGAGAGACCCAGTACTTC.

This rearrangement joins TRBV10-3 to TRBJ2-7, with D perhaps TRBD1 or TRBD2 (5 bases each). Trimming stripped 3 bases from V and 5 bases from J, with 8 bases between. CDR1 is ENHRY, CDR2 SYGVKD, per germline. The CDR3 is made up of 12 amino acids. The CDR3 reads CAISDRGNEQYF. CDR3 nucleotide sequence: TGTGCCATCAGTGATCGGGGCAACGAGCAGTACTTC.

This rearrangement joins TRBV7-2 to TRBJ2-7; perhaps TRBD2 as D (6 bases). The CDR3 has 12 amino acids. Germline CDR1 and CDR2: SGHTA and FQGNSA. V lost 6 bases, J lost 6 bases, and 12 bases lay in between. CDR3 sequence: CASSTLGGEQYF. CDR3 DNA sequence: TGTGCCAGCAGTACCCTCGGGGGCGAGCAGTACTTC.

The CDR3 here is CSANPENNSPLHF. CDR3 in DNA: TGCAGTGCTAATCCCGAAAATAATTCACCCCTCCACTTT. The V call is TRBV20-1, the J call TRBJ1-6; no reliable D call. V dropped 4 bases and J dropped 5 bases, with 9 bases sitting between them. There are 13 residues in the CDR3. Germline CDR1 is DFQATT and CDR2 is SNEGSKA (reference sequence).

The chain is built from TRBV10-3 and TRBJ1-2, with D tentatively TRBD1 (6 bases). Trimming removed 4 bases at V and 0 bases at J, with 9 bases between. Per the germline V gene, CDR1 is ENHRY and CDR2 is SYGVKD. The CDR3 runs 14 residues. The CDR3 region has the DNA TGTGCCATCAGTGGGGGGCAGACTAACTATGGCTACACCTTC. Its protein is CAISGGQTNYGYTF.

The chain joins TRBV10-3 to TRBJ1-3; maybe TRBD1 (5 bases). CDR3 length: 18 amino acids. CDR1 and CDR2 from the germline V gene are ENHRY and SYGVKD. Trimming took 5 bases from V and 0 from J, leaving 20 bases between them. The CDR3 region has the DNA TGTGCCATCAGTATCACGGCTCTTCGACAGAGCTCTGGAAACACCATATATTTT. Translated, it gives CAISITALRQSSGNTIYF.

This clonotype was counted ten times or more. CDR3 region: CASSQGSVISPLHF. The CDR3 DNA sequence: TGTGCCAGCAGTCAGGGATCGGTAATTTCACCCCTCCACTTT. The gene calls are TRBV25-1 and TRBJ1-6, with D possibly TRBD1 on 5 matching bases. This CDR3 is 14 amino acids long. V gave up 5 bases and J gave up 9 bases, with 14 bases separating them. Germline V CDR1 and CDR2: MGHDK, SYGVNS.

The chain recombines TRBV19 with TRBJ1-2; D ambiguous. The CDR3 has 14 amino acids. V lost 3 bases and J 2 bases, leaving 10 bases between the germline ends. Per germline, CDR1 LNHDA and CDR2 SQIVND (reference sequence). The DNA of the CDR3 is TGTGCCAGTAGTATGCTGGAACGGAACTATGGCTACACCTTC. Its translation is CASSMLERNYGYTF.

The rearrangement joins TRBV7-9 to TRBJ1-1; 10 nucleotides agree with TRBD1. CDR3 length: 14 residues. CDR1 is SEHNR and CDR2 is FQNEAQ in the germline V gene (reference sequence). Trimming took 5 bases from V and 5 from J; bases not matched to a gene: 5. CDR3 nucleotide sequence: TGTGCCAGCAGCCTGACAGGGGGCGAGACTGAAGCTTTCTTT. Its translation is CASSLTGGETEAFF.

The chain combines TRBV24-1 with TRBJ2-5; 8 bases are a match to TRBD2. Germline loops: CDR1 KGHDR, CDR2 SFDVKD. The CDR3 extends over 15 amino acids. V trimming: 7 bases; J trimming: 4 bases; junction bases outside the gene matches: 10. The CDR3, as DNA: TGTGCCACCAGCCCGGGCCGGGAGGGCCCAGAGACCCAGTACTTC. Encoded protein: CATSPGREGPETQYF.

The J gene is TRBJ2-5, the V gene TRBV7-2, with TRBD2 matching 11 bases. The CDR3 loop spans 15 amino acids. Germline CDR1 and CDR2: SGHTA and FQGNSA. J lost 3 bases, V lost 4 bases, and 4 bases had no gene match. CDR3 DNA sequence: TGTGCCAGCAGCTCCGGGACTAGCGGCAAAGAGACCCAGTACTTC. As protein: CASSSGTSGKETQYF.

This clonotype was counted at least ten times. The chain is built from TRBV15 and TRBJ1-2; D is uncertain. Germline CDR1 reads LNHNV; CDR2 reads YYDKDF (reference sequence). This CDR3 region has 15 residues. Trimming stripped 4 bases from V and 8 bases from J, with 20 bases between. The DNA of the CDR3 is TGTGCCACCAGCACCAAAATGACCCTAATGGGGGGCTACACCTTC. Its protein is CATSTKMTLMGGYTF.

Comment on this clonotype: A much bigger clone sits one base away, suggesting this may be a read error. The rearrangement links TRBV10-3 to TRBJ1-1; D is unresolved. From germline, CDR1 is ENHRY and CDR2 SYGVKD. This CDR3 has 14 residues. The CDR3 here is CAISARAGGTEASF. In DNA, the CDR3 is TGTGCCATCAGCGCTCGGGCGGGAGGAACTGAAGCTTCCTTT.